This T cell receptor (beta chain) derives from a study of blood T cell repertoires in COVID-19. The CDR3 covers 16 residues. Germline V gives CDR1 LNHDA, CDR2 SQIVND (reference sequence). The V gene end was trimmed by 5 bases and the J gene end by 7 bases; junction bases not matched to a gene: 8. The assay was immunoSEQ multiplex PCR, and TCRdb's table has in-frame clones only and misses some. Of tens of thousands of clones in the sample, approximately 85% were seen once. The sequencing input was peripheral blood. This TCR came from a man between 65 and 85 years old with acute or convalescent COVID-19. This sequence joins TRBV19 and TRBJ2-2, with TRBD1 identical over 12 bases. CDR3 DNA sequence: TGTGCCAGTAGTGCGGGACAGGGGGCGCGCGGCGGGGAGCTGTTTTTT. Its protein is CASSAGQGARGGELFF.